Sequencing of this T cell receptor beta chain was carried out in a study of shared clonotypes between healthy human individuals. Broader study findings: The sampled material consisted only of blood, and tissue repertoires are likely to differ. Between a handful of donors, naive CD4 clonotypes were shared at a level of approximately 5%.

This clone was recorded once. Its target is not known. Everyone who donated was a Caucasian adult who lived in Nashville, Tennessee. V gave up 5 bases and J gave up 8 bases, with 21 bases separating them. The CDR3 is 15 residues long. Per the germline V gene, CDR1 is MDHEN and CDR2 is SYDVKM. Replicate PCRs from sorted subsets contained 200 ng DNA, which is 29,000 or so T cell genomes. TCRdb keeps only in-frame clones here, not all; method: immunoSEQ multiplex PCR. Of approximately 340,000 clones listed, 73% were seen once; the top ten hold about 10%. The specimen sequenced was memory CD4+ T cells sorted from blood. The sample's subset: CD45RA-negative fraction. The rearrangement links TRBV28 to TRBJ1-1; no definite D call. This clonotype originated in a man between 25 and 39 years old in good health. CDR3: CASSRPFSDSLEAFF. CDR3 DNA sequence: TGTGCCAGCAGTCGCCCCTTCTCAGATAGCTTAGAAGCTTTCTTT.